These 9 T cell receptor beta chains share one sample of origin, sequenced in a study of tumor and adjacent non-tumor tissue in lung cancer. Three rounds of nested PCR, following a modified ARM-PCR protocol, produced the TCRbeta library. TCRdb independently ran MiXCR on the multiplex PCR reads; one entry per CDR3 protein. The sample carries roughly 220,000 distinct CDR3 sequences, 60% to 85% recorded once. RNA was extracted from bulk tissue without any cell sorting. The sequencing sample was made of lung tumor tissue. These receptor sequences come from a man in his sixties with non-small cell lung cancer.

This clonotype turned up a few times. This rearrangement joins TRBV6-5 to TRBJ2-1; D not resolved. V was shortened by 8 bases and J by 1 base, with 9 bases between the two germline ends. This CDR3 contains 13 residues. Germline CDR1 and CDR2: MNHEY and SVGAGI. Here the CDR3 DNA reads TGTGCCAGCCATGGTAGATCCTACAATGAGCAGTTCTTC. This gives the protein CASHGRSYNEQFF.

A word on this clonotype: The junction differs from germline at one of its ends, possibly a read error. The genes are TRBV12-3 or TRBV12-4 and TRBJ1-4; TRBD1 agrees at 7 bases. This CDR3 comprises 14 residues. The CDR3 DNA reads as TGTGCCAGCAATAAAAACAGGGGTAGTGAAAAACTGTTCTTT. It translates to CASNKNRGSEKLFF.

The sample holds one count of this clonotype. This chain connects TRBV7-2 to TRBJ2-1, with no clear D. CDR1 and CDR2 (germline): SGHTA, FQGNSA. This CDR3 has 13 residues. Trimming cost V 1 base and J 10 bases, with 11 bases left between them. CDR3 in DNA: TGTGCCAGCAGCTTAGATTGGACCGGAGAGCAGTTCTTC. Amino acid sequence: CASSLDWTGEQFF.

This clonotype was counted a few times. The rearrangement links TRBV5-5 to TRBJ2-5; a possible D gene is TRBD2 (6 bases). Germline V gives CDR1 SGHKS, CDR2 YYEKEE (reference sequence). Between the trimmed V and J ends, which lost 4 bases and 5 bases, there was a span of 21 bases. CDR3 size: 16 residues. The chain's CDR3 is CASSPSGSGRLETQYF. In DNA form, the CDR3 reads TGTGCCAGCAGCCCCTCAGGTTCAGGGAGGCTCGAGACCCAGTACTTC.

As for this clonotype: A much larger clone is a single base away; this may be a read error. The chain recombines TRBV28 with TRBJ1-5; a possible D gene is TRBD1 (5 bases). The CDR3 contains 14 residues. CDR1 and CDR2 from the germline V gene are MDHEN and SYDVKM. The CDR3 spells CVSSFLDSNQPQHF. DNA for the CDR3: TGTGTCAGCAGTTTTCTAGACAGTAATCAGCCCCAGCATTTT. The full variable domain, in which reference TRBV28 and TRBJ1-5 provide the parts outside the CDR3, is DVKVTQSSRYLVKRTGEKVFLECVQDMDHENMFWYRQDPGLGLRLIYFSYDVKMKEKGDIPEGYSVSREKKERFSLILESASTNQTSMYLCVSSFLDSNQPQHFGDGTRLSIL.

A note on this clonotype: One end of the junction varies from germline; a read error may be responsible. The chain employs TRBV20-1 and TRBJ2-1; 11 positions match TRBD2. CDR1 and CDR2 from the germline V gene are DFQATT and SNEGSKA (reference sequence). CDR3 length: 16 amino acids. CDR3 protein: CSARVAGGPLCNKQFF. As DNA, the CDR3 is TGCAGTGCTAGGGTAGCGGGAGGGCCCTTATGCAATAAGCAGTTCTTC.

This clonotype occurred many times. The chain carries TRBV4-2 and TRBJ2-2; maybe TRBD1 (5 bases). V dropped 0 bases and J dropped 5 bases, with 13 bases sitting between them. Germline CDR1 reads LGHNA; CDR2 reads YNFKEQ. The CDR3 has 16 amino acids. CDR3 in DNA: TGTGCCAGCAGCCAAGAGGCTCAGGGTTTTACCGGGGAGCTGTTTTTT. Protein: CASSQEAQGFTGELFF.

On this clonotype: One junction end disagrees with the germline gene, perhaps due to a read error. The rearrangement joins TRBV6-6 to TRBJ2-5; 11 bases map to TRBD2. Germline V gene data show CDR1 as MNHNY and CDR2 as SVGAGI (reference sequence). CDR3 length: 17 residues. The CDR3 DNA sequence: TGTGTCGGCAGTTACTCGAGTAGCGGGAGGGCCGGAGAGACTCAGTACTTC. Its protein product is CVGSYSSSGRAGETQYF.

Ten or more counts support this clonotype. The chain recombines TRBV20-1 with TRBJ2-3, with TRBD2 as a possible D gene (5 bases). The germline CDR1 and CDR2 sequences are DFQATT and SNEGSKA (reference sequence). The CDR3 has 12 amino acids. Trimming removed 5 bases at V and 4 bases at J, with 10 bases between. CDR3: CSAPTRADTQYF. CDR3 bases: TGCAGTGCTCCCACGAGGGCAGATACGCAGTATTTT.